These T cell receptor beta chains were read from a single sample in a study of T cells in Graves' hyperthyroidism and ophthalmopathy. MiXCR, run by TCRdb on the multiplex PCR reads, gives a single entry per CDR3 protein. The sample includes approximately 710,000 distinct CDR3 sequences, 15% to 20% of them seen just once. Sequencing was carried out using blood. The receptor source for this set is a man aged 50 or older with Graves' hyperthyroidism. Both conserved end residues are part of each CDR3. A D gene is named only where the DNA matches it firmly. Clone sizes are given selectively: once, few, many, or a class where the clone is expanded.

D gene	V gene	J gene	clone size	CDR3 protein	CDR3 DNA
NA	TRBV27	TRBJ2-7	many	CASSFGPHGSYEQYF	TGTGCCAGCAGTTTCGGCCCCCATGGGTCCTACGAGCAGTACTTC
NA	TRBV11-2	TRBJ1-5	many	CASSLAVDQPQHF	TGTGCCAGCAGCTTAGCGGTAGATCAGCCCCAGCATTTT
NA	TRBV2	TRBJ2-5	many	CASSETAGYQETQYF	TGTGCCAGCAGTGAAACTGCGGGCTACCAAGAGACCCAGTACTTC
NA	TRBV2	TRBJ1-5	NA	CASSPEGEGQPQHF	TGTGCCAGCAGTCCGGAGGGGGAGGGTCAGCCCCAGCATTTT
TRBD2	TRBV24-1	TRBJ2-2	many	CATSDSLAGANTGELFF	TGTGCCACCAGTGACTCCCTAGCGGGAGCTAACACCGGGGAGCTGTTTTTT
TRBD2	TRBV2	TRBJ2-7	many	CASIGTSGRVYYEQYF	TGTGCCAGCATTGGGACTAGCGGGAGGGTTTACTACGAGCAGTACTTC
TRBD1	TRBV24-1	TRBJ1-5	NA	CATGQGNNQPQHF	TGTGCCACCGGACAGGGGAACAATCAGCCCCAGCATTTT
NA	TRBV12-3/TRBV12-4	TRBJ2-7	NA	CASRQRAAGRHEQYF	TGTGCCAGCAGACAAAGGGCGGCAGGGCGCCACGAGCAGTACTTC
TRBD2	TRBV4-1	TRBJ2-5	few	CASSQDRIYSSGSRQETQYF	TGCGCCAGCAGCCAAGATCGAATTTACTCAAGCGGGAGTAGGCAAGAGACCCAGTACTTC
TRBD1	TRBV27	TRBJ2-7	many	CASSAFQGAYEQYF	TGTGCCAGCAGTGCATTCCAGGGGGCCTACGAGCAGTACTTC
NA	TRBV18	TRBJ2-3	many	CASSPPEAYTQYF	TGTGCCAGCTCACCACCGGAAGCGTATACGCAGTATTTT
TRBD2	TRBV29-1	TRBJ2-7	many	CSVTPGLATYEQYF	TGCAGCGTGACTCCGGGACTAGCGACCTACGAGCAGTACTTC
TRBD1	TRBV9	TRBJ2-7	NA	CASSVDQGVPYEQYF	TGTGCCAGCAGCGTAGATCAGGGGGTTCCCTACGAGCAGTACTTC
NA	TRBV12-3/TRBV12-4	TRBJ1-5	few	CASRLTATNQPQHF	TGTGCCAGCAGGCTAACAGCAACCAATCAGCCCCAGCATTTT
NA	TRBV4-3	TRBJ2-7	few	CASSQGVGALYEQYF	TGCGCCAGCAGCCAAGGAGTAGGGGCTCTCTACGAGCAGTACTTC
NA	TRBV20-1	TRBJ2-7	many	CSARATRDYEQYF	TGCAGTGCTAGAGCTACCAGGGACTACGAGCAGTACTTC
NA	TRBV2	TRBJ2-2	many	CAGGYRETRAGELFF	TGTGCCGGAGGTTACAGGGAGACTCGGGCCGGGGAGCTGTTTTTT
NA	TRBV19	TRBJ1-2	few	CASKDPADYGYTF	TGTGCCAGTAAAGATCCAGCTGACTATGGCTACACCTTC
TRBD1	TRBV24-1	TRBJ2-1	NA	CATRASGTGRNNEQFF	TGTGCCACCAGAGCCTCCGGGACAGGGCGAAACAATGAGCAGTTCTTC
NA	TRBV5-8	TRBJ2-1	NA	CASSPKLGGRNEQFF	TGTGCCAGCAGTCCAAAGTTGGGGGGGCGAAATGAGCAGTTCTTC
NA	TRBV7-2	TRBJ2-1	many	CASSPEGTLHYNEQFF	TGTGCCAGCAGCCCGGAAGGGACCCTCCATTACAATGAGCAGTTCTTC
NA	TRBV28	TRBJ1-1	once	CASSLNTEDFF	TGTGCCAGCAGTCTTAACACTGAAGATTTCTTT
NA	TRBV7-6	TRBJ2-7	many	CASSLVRVGGEQYF	TGTGCCAGCAGCTTAGTGCGGGTGGGTGGTGAGCAGTACTTC
TRBD1	TRBV9	TRBJ2-5	many	CASSARYGTEQETQYF	TGTGCCAGCAGCGCCCGATATGGGACAGAGCAAGAGACCCAGTACTTC
TRBD2	TRBV3-1	TRBJ2-7	NA	CASSFYPGGSSYEQYF	TGTGCCAGCAGCTTTTACCCCGGCGGGAGCTCCTACGAGCAGTACTTC
NA	TRBV20-1	TRBJ2-1	many	CSAPRASGSYNEQFF	TGCAGTGCTCCCCGGGCGAGCGGCTCCTACAATGAGCAGTTCTTC
TRBD1	TRBV15	TRBJ2-5	many	CATSRRTGARGETQYF	TGTGCCACCAGCAGACGGACAGGGGCCCGCGGGGAGACCCAGTACTTC
TRBD1	TRBV9	TRBJ2-7	NA	CASSLMTGGEQYF	TGTGCCAGCAGCTTAATGACAGGGGGCGAGCAGTACTTC
NA	TRBV20-1	TRBJ2-1	NA	CSARAPGGGSIYNEQFF	TGCAGTGCTAGAGCCCCCGGGGGCGGGAGTATCTACAATGAGCAGTTCTTC
NA	TRBV7-9	TRBJ2-3	many	CASSLEGQLIGDTQYF	TGTGCCAGCAGCTTAGAGGGACAACTCATAGGAGATACGCAGTATTTT
TRBD1	TRBV2	TRBJ2-7	many	CASSELDRGVEQYF	TGTGCCAGCAGTGAATTGGACAGGGGGGTCGAGCAGTACTTC
TRBD1	TRBV7-8	TRBJ2-1	many	CASSDRDRGLNEQFF	TGTGCCAGCAGCGACCGGGACAGGGGGCTCAATGAGCAGTTCTTC
NA	TRBV29-1	TRBJ2-7	NA	CSVGWGESYEQYF	TGCAGCGTCGGATGGGGGGAAAGCTACGAGCAGTACTTC
NA	TRBV14	TRBJ1-1	NA	CASSRRAGVGTEAFF	TGTGCCAGCAGCCGCAGGGCGGGGGTTGGCACTGAAGCTTTCTTT
NA	TRBV24-1	TRBJ2-1	NA	CATSENRAEQFF	TGTGCCACCAGTGAAAATCGTGCGGAGCAGTTCTTC